This TCR beta chain originates from a study of shared clonotypes between healthy human individuals (dated by TCRdb to between 2020 and 2021). With regard to the full study: A couple of women and a few men aged 18 to 49 years were included in the cohort. Between about 0.9 and 8.9 billion PBMCs per donor were obtained by leukapheresis. Libraries were prepared and TCR repertoires were sequenced by different laboratories using diverse techniques, in order to increase sequencing depth and limit assay-specific biases. For each donor, three plates each were used for CD4 naive and CD4 memory, two plates were used for CD8 naive, and one plate was used for CD8 memory. To estimate repertoire size and how much clonotypes are shared between individuals, the study performed deep sequencing of blood TCR repertoires from about five healthy adults. Paper-wide results and their limitations: Sampling was limited to blood, and TCR repertoires in tissue likely differ from TCR repertoires in blood. When a few donors were compared, the shared fraction of clonotypes was 5% to 6.5% for naive CD4, about 4% for naive CD8, roughly 2.3% for memory CD4, and 0.4% for memory CD8. Because the study included only a small number of donors, the genetic and exposure-history diversity represented was limited. Pairwise subsampling led to the expectation that sequencing depth would affect the degree of clonotype sharing among donors. Naive subsets generally had larger estimated clonotype richness than memory subsets did. Compared with non-shared clonotypes, clonotypes shared by all four sorted-subset donors had higher generation probabilities. Rarefaction of sorted-subset datasets indicated incomplete sequencing despite the large sequencing depth.

CD8 naive samples were obtained by positive selection for CCR7 among CD45RO-negative cells, yielding a CD45RA+CCR7+ population from which TemRA cells were excluded. Donors were healthy HIV-negative adults with no recently reported acute infections or vaccinations. All donors were Caucasian adults living in Nashville, Tennessee, USA. Blood was obtained by leukapheresis, after which PBMCs were separated by Ficoll-Histopaque density gradient centrifugation and cryopreserved in liquid nitrogen vapor phase. Purity and quantity of every magnetically sorted T cell population were checked by analytical flow cytometry. Each sorted fraction had its genomic DNA isolated and then quantified by UV absorbance on a Nanodrop 2000c. Comment on this clone: There is no known antigen for this receptor. Per-base qualities were not stored, and no clone one base away is much larger. Other DNA sequences in this sample translate to the same CDR3.

V is clipped by 6 bases and J by 4 bases, and the sequence between their germline boundaries is 4 bases long. The CDR3 numbers 10 residues from cysteine through phenylalanine. The DNA shown is the 30-base CDR3, in frame from base 1. CDR1 is given as SNHLY and CDR2 as FYNNEI, both from the germline V gene. Using the deep immunoSEQ assay, TCR CDR3 regions were amplified from genomic DNA by multiplex PCR. For each cell subset, the extracted genomic DNA was distributed evenly across all wells of several immunoSEQ 96-well plates, and each plate served as one replicate. Each replicate PCR for sorted subsets received about 180 ng genomic DNA, equal to 28,000 or so T cell genomes. Purified libraries were quantified with a Qubit 3.0 fluorometer, sized on a Bioanalyzer 2100, and re-quantified with the KAPA Library Quantification kit. Every immunoSEQ 96-well plate was sequenced on a dedicated single-read 150-cycle Illumina NextSeq 550 flow cell. The study's processing was this. Because the immunoSEQ output held only junctional sequences and lacked quality scores, the filtering could not match the filtering applied to full-length reads. Sequences were annotated with PyIR, a Python wrapper for IgBLAST v1.9, and V/J genes and CDR3 were assigned using IMGT germline references. Reads were removed for weak V/J assignments (E-value above 1e-6), missing CDR3, stop codons, out-of-frame junctions, or ambiguous translated residues. V3J clonotypes were defined by identical inferred V gene, J gene, and CDR3 amino acid sequence. Percentage overlap between repertoires was computed as shared unique clonotypes divided by the size of the smaller repertoire. RTK rarefaction, the Chao1 estimator, and Recon v2.1 estimates of unobserved clonotypes were used to assess repertoire richness. Generation probabilities were computed with OLGA for all TCRbeta clonotypes obtained by the gDNA method from several donors. What TCRdb holds here is the immuneACCESS table cut down to in-frame rearrangements. Part of the clones is not present; checked against another copy, under half of the missing clones reflect an unresolved V gene, and the others are unexplained. D and trimming were read from the DNA, whereas the V and J calls and clone size are those reported in that table. This sample lists about 2.2 million clones; roughly 91% were detected once. Clones ranked in the top ten supply more than 1.5% of the sample.

Sequenced: naive CD8+ T cells from PBMCs. Reading the label with the study, this specimen's cell subset or site is: CD45RA+CCR7+. This sequence uses TRBV2 and TRBJ2-7, with the D gene not confidently named. This clonotype was sampled from a man between 18 and 35 years old in good health. Some clones in this sample may be carry-over from other donors' samples. The CDR3: CASRGYEQYF. The DNA sequence is given as TGTGCCAGCAGGGGATACGAGCAGTACTTC.